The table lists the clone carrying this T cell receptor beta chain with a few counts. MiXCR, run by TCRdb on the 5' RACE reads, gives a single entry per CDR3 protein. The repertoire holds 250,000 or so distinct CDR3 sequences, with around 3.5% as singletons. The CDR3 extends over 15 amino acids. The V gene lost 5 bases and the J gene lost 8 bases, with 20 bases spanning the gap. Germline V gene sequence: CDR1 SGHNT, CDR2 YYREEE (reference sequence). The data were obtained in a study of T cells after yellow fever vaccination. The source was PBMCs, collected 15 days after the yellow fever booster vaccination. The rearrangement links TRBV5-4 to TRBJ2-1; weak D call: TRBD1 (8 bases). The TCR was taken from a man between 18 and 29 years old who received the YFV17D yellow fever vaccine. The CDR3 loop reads CASRIDRGAGDEQFF. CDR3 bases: TGTGCCAGCAGGATCGACAGGGGCGCGGGGGATGAGCAGTTCTTC. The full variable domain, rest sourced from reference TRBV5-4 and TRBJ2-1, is ETGVTQSPTHLIKTRGQQVTLRCSSQSGHNTVSWYQQALGQGPQFIFQYYREEENGRGNFPPRFSGLQFPNYSSELNVNALELDDSALYLCASRIDRGAGDEQFFGPGTRLTVL.